The 10 T cell receptor beta chains given below trace back to one sample, sequenced in a study of cytomegalovirus exposure and HLA in healthy donors. Sequencing was performed with immunoSEQ multiplex PCR; in TCRdb, only in-frame clones are kept and a portion is missing. Seen here are 250,000 to 350,000 clones, 88% observed once, and the top ten hold around 0.96%. The sequencing input was PBMCs. Receptors originate from a man aged 30 to 45 in good health and CMV-seronegative.

The genes are TRBV6-1 and TRBJ1-2, with no clear D. The CDR3 totals 14 residues. Germline-derived CDR1 and CDR2 are MNHNS and SASEGT. V lost 4 bases, J lost 0 bases, and 9 bases lay in between. CDR3 residues: CASSAPTSNYGYTF. Written as DNA, the CDR3 is TGTGCCAGCAGTGCTCCGACATCTAACTATGGCTACACCTTC.

This clone is a singleton in its sample. V gene TRBV28 combines with J gene TRBJ2-7, with TRBD1 identical over 8 bases. The trim removed 3 bases at V and 5 bases at J, leaving 6 bases unmatched. The CDR3 is 14 amino acids. Looked up from germline, CDR1 is MDHEN and CDR2 is SYDVKM. The CDR3 coding sequence is TGTGCCAGCAGTTTCCTCAGGGGGCTGAACGAGCAGTACTTC. Translation: CASSFLRGLNEQYF. Filled out from reference TRBV28 and TRBJ2-7, the complete variable domain reads DVKVTQSSRYLVKRTGEKVFLECVQDMDHENMFWYRQDPGLGLRLIYFSYDVKMKEKGDIPEGYSVSREKKERFSLILESASTNQTSMYLCASSFLRGLNEQYFGPGTRLTVT.

This chain uses TRBV6-1 with TRBJ1-5; weak D call: TRBD1 (6 bases). From germline, CDR1 is MNHNS and CDR2 SASEGT. Trimming took 8 bases from V and 3 from J, leaving 11 bases between them. The CDR3 has 13 amino acids. CDR3 coding DNA: TGTGCCAGCGGGGGACAAGTCAATCAGCCCCAGCATTTT. It is translated as CASGGQVNQPQHF.

The chain has TRBV5-4 and TRBJ2-5; weak D call: TRBD1 (6 bases). The CDR3 is 13 amino acids. V was clipped by 4 bases and J by 5 bases, with 12 bases between them. Germline CDR1 is SGHNT and CDR2 is YYREEE (reference sequence). The DNA of the CDR3 is TGTGCCAGCAGCGGCGACAGGCCGGAGACCCAGTACTTC. This translates into CASSGDRPETQYF.

This chain connects TRBV7-5 to TRBJ1-5; TRBD1 was called by the table and not checked on the DNA. TRBV7-5 is termed a pseudogene. This CDR3 is 18 amino acids long. Written as DNA, the CDR3 is TGTGTCAGAAGCTTACCACACAGCCAACAGGGTGACAATCAGCCCCAGCATTTT. Its translation is CVRSLPHSQQGDNQPQHF.

The sample holds one count of this clone. V gene TRBV5-1 combines with J gene TRBJ1-6, with TRBD1 identical over 8 bases. The germline gives CDR1 SGHRS, CDR2 YFSETQ. Unmatched junction bases numbered 4, after V lost 4 bases and J lost 7 bases. The CDR3 is made up of 14 amino acids. CDR3 in DNA: TGCGCCAGCAGCAGGACAGGGCGGAATTCACCCCTCCACTTT. Protein product: CASSRTGRNSPLHF.

The chain is built from TRBV7-2 and TRBJ2-4; TRBD2 might be the D (5 bases). Per the germline V gene, CDR1 is SGHTA and CDR2 is FQGNSA. V was cut by 5 bases and J by 2 bases, with 13 bases left in between. This CDR3 is built from 15 residues. CDR3 sequence: CASSPGRQSKNIQYF. The CDR3 DNA follows: TGTGCCAGCAGCCCGGGAAGGCAGTCCAAAAACATTCAGTACTTC.

This clone was picked up one time. This chain links TRBV6-5 with TRBJ1-4; TRBD1 matches 8 bases. This CDR3 region has 13 residues. V was clipped by 8 bases and J by 8 bases; unmatched bases: 7. CDR1 MNHEY and CDR2 SVGAGI come from the germline V gene. The chain's CDR3 is CASGQGAVEKLFF. CDR3 DNA sequence: TGTGCCAGCGGGCAGGGGGCGGTGGAAAAACTGTTTTTT.

The J gene is TRBJ1-4, the V gene TRBV2; D gene ambiguous. V was cut by 3 bases and J by 1 base, with 9 bases left in between. Germline V gene sequence: CDR1 SNHLY, CDR2 FYNNEI. The CDR3 covers 15 residues. In DNA, the CDR3 is TGTGCCAGCAGTGACGGGGTTCGAACTAATGAAAAACTGTTTTTT. This codes for CASSDGVRTNEKLFF. The entire variable domain, with the rest obtained from reference TRBV2 and TRBJ1-4, is as follows: EPEVTQTPSHQVTQMGQEVILRCVPISNHLYFYWYRQILGQKVEFLVSFYNNEISEKSEIFDDQFSVERPDGSNFTLKIRSTKLEDSAMYFCASSDGVRTNEKLFFGSGTQLSVL.

This chain uses TRBV11-2 with TRBJ2-2; the D gene is possibly TRBD1 (6 bases). The CDR3 has 18 amino acids. Germline CDR1 is SGHAT and CDR2 is FQNNGV. Between the trimmed V and J ends, which lost 5 bases and 6 bases, there was a span of 25 bases. CDR3 sequence reads: CASSTWFGRGGEAGELFF. Here the CDR3 DNA reads TGTGCCAGCAGCACATGGTTTGGCAGGGGTGGTGAAGCCGGGGAGCTGTTTTTT. Full variable domain (outside the CDR3, taken from reference TRBV11-2 and TRBJ2-2): EAGVAQSPRYKIIEKRQSVAFWCNPISGHATLYWYQQILGQGPKLLIQFQNNGVVDDSQLPKDRFSAERLKGVDSTLKIQPAKLEDSAVYLCASSTWFGRGGEAGELFFGEGSRLTVL.